What follows describes a single T cell receptor (beta chain). Other DNA sequences in the sample encode the same CDR3. Seattle patients were enrolled during active infection and followed longitudinally. This sample was included in a study of blood T cell repertoires in COVID-19. Study overall: COVID-19 samples collected from the United States, Italy and Spain covered acute and convalescent phases. T cells, B-cell-depleted T cells, or PBMCs provided the cDNA or gDNA that served as material.

CDR1 and CDR2 from the germline V gene are SGHAT and FQNNGV. This CDR3 has 10 amino acids. The germline V and J ends were trimmed by 8 bases and 7 bases, with 9 bases remaining between them. Authors' methods: The assay estimated nucleated cells by amplifying reference gene primers. Assay: immunoSEQ multiplex PCR; the TCRdb copy retains only in-frame clones and omits some. From that table come the V and J calls and clone size; the DNA was used to work out D and trimming. This sample carries a few hundred thousand clones, 75% to 90% of them seen once, and the ten largest clones take approximately 14%. The sample taken for sequencing was peripheral blood. The clonotype originates from a woman between 65 and 79 years old with COVID-19, enrolled during active disease. The chain has TRBV11-2 and TRBJ2-7, with D unresolved. The CDR3 loop is CASRGVEQYF. In DNA form, the CDR3 reads TGTGCCAGCCGAGGAGTGGAGCAGTACTTC.